These T cell receptor beta chains were read from a single sample in a study of cytomegalovirus exposure and HLA in healthy donors. Generated by immunoSEQ multiplex PCR, the TCRdb table keeps only in-frame clones and is missing some. The data hold about 130,000 clones, with about 74% observed a single time. Sequencing used PBMCs. The source of these receptors is a man in his late teens or twenties in good health and CMV-seropositive. Both conserved end residues are part of each CDR3. The order of the fields is J gene, V gene, D gene, clone size, CDR3 DNA, CDR3 protein. The D gene is left open where the match is weak. Size values are once, few and many counts, or a class for expanded clones, and some rows have none.

TRBJ1-6,TRBV10-2,TRBD1,once,TGCGCCAGTAGGGACAGGGATAATTCACCCCTCCACTTT,CASRDRDNSPLHF
TRBJ1-4,TRBV5-4,TRBD1,few,TGTGCCAGCAGCCCAGACGGGACAGCTTCTGAAAAACTGTTTTTT,CASSPDGTASEKLFF
TRBJ2-2,TRBV5-4,TRBD2,few,TGTGCCAGCAGCTTGGGGGTGACTAGCGGGAGTTACTCCGGGGAGCTGTTTTTT,CASSLGVTSGSYSGELFF
TRBJ2-6,TRBV7-9,TRBD1,-,TGTGCCAGCAGCCCCGGGACAGGCAGATCTGGGGCCAACGTCCTGACTTTC,CASSPGTGRSGANVLTF
TRBJ1-5,TRBV5-1,TRBD1,-,TGCGCCAGCAGCCGAGACAGGGGGAATCAGCCCCAGCATTTT,CASSRDRGNQPQHF
TRBJ2-1,TRBV7-2,TRBD1,-,TGTGCCAGCAGCGTAGGGACAGGGGGAAATGAGCAGTTCTTC,CASSVGTGGNEQFF
TRBJ2-7,TRBV19,TRBD2,few,TGTGCCAGTAGTATTACTAGCGGAGGGTTCGAAAGCTCCTACGAGCAGTACTTC,CASSITSGGFESSYEQYF
TRBJ1-6,TRBV5-6,TRBD1,few,TGTGCCAGCAGCACGACAGGGATGAATTCACCCCTCCACTTT,CASSTTGMNSPLHF
TRBJ1-1,TRBV14,-,-,TGTGCCAGCAGCCATTGGGCGAGGGCCCCGATGAACACTGAAGCTTTCTTT,CASSHWARAPMNTEAFF
TRBJ2-3,TRBV4-1,TRBD2,few,TGCGCCAGCAGCCAAGCTGGGCGGGGGGGCTCAGGAGATACGCAGTATTTT,CASSQAGRGGSGDTQYF
TRBJ1-1,TRBV11-1,TRBD1,-,TGTGCCAGCAGCTCGAGACAGGGTTGGGCTGAAGCTTTCTTT,CASSSRQGWAEAFF
TRBJ2-2,TRBV19,TRBD1,-,TGTGCCACCGGACAGGGCTACACCGGGGAGCTGTTTTTT,CATGQGYTGELFF
TRBJ2-5,TRBV6-5,TRBD2,-,TGTGCCAGCAGAATCAGCGGGAGGGTCGGGGAGACCCAGTACTTC,CASRISGRVGETQYF
TRBJ2-3,TRBV21-1,-,-,TGTGCCAGCAGCAGAGGGACTAGCGGAGTTGAAGTCACAGATACGCAGTATTTT,CASSRGTSGVEVTDTQYF
TRBJ2-2,TRBV28,TRBD2,-,TGTGCCGGGAGGGACCGCGGGGAGCTGTTTTTT,CAGRDRGELFF
TRBJ1-1,TRBV2,-,few,TGTGCCAGCAGTCTTTTGACTGAGAACACTGAAGCTTTCTTT,CASSLLTENTEAFF
TRBJ1-1,TRBV19,-,-,TGTGCCAGCAGGGTCCACGGGACACCGAACACTGAAGCTTTCTTT,CASRVHGTPNTEAFF
TRBJ1-4,TRBV28,-,-,TGTGCCAGCAGCCCCGGGGGGTTATCTGAAAAACTGTTTTTT,CASSPGGLSEKLFF
TRBJ2-7,TRBV5-6,TRBD1,-,TGTGCCAGCAGCGAGGGACAGGTCTCCTACGAGCAGTACTTC,CASSEGQVSYEQYF
TRBJ1-1,TRBV2,-,-,TGTGCCAGCAGAGAGGGGGCTGAAGCTTTCTTT,CASREGAEAFF
TRBJ2-1,TRBV5-1,-,-,TGCGCCAGCAGCTTGGCCCAGGATAATGAGCAGTTCTTC,CASSLAQDNEQFF
TRBJ2-7,TRBV28,-,-,TGTGCCAGCAGTTTAGTGGCGGAGGGCTCCTACGAGCAGTACTTC,CASSLVAEGSYEQYF
TRBJ1-2,TRBV28,-,-,TGTGCCACCCGGGACCCAGGGGACTATGGCTACACCTTC,CATRDPGDYGYTF
TRBJ1-4,TRBV18,TRBD1,-,TGTGCCAGCTCACCATCAAGACAGGGAGAAAAACTGTTTTTT,CASSPSRQGEKLFF
TRBJ2-6,TRBV6-1,-,-,TGTGCCAGCAGTGAACAAACCGGGACAGGGGCCAACGTCCTGACTTTC,CASSEQTGTGANVLTF
TRBJ2-1,TRBV7-2,TRBD2,-,TGTGCCAGCAGCTTAGAGGGACTAGCGGGAGGTTTAAATGAGCAGTTCTTC,CASSLEGLAGGLNEQFF
TRBJ2-7,TRBV7-2,TRBD2,-,TGTGCCAGCAGCTTACCCGGGACTAGCGGTAGCTCCTACGAGCAGTACTTC,CASSLPGTSGSSYEQYF
TRBJ1-1,TRBV10-1,TRBD1,-,TGCGCCAGCAGTGAGTCCTTGGACAGGGTACCCGGGGGATCTGAAGCTTTCTTT,CASSESLDRVPGGSEAFF
TRBJ1-2,TRBV11-2,TRBD1,-,TGTGCCAGCAGCTTAGACAGGGGGCTTAACTATGGCTACACCTTC,CASSLDRGLNYGYTF
TRBJ2-5,TRBV28,TRBD1,-,TGTGCCAGCAGTCAAGGGTCAGGGGGCTTGGGGACCCAGTACTTC,CASSQGSGGLGTQYF
TRBJ2-5,TRBV6-5,TRBD1,-,TGTGCCAGCAGTTCCCAGGGGACAGGGGAAGAGACCCAGTACTTC,CASSSQGTGEETQYF
TRBJ2-2,TRBV9,TRBD2,-,TGTGCCAGCAGCGTAGCTAGCGGGAGTGGAACCGGGGAGCTGTTTTTT,CASSVASGSGTGELFF
TRBJ2-7,TRBV29-1,-,-,TGCAGCGCCACTCAGGCCCTAGCATACGAGCAGTACTTC,CSATQALAYEQYF
TRBJ2-1,TRBV9,TRBD2,-,TGTGCCAGCAGCGTGGGACTAGCGGGAGCTGACTACAATGAGCAGTTCTTC,CASSVGLAGADYNEQFF
TRBJ2-3,TRBV4-1,-,few,TGCGCCAGCAGCCAAGCGTCGTCTAGCACAGATACGCAGTATTTT,CASSQASSSTDTQYF
TRBJ1-6,TRBV9,-,-,TGTGCCAGCGGCAGGACAGCGAATTCACCCCTCCACTTT,CASGRTANSPLHF
TRBJ1-1,TRBV9,-,-,TGTGCCAGCAGCGTCCCAGGACAGTACACTGAAGCTTTCTTT,CASSVPGQYTEAFF
TRBJ2-3,TRBV18,TRBD1,-,TGTGCCAGCTCACTAGACAGGGGGCGCGCAGATACGCAGTATTTT,CASSLDRGRADTQYF
TRBJ1-1,TRBV6-6,TRBD1,-,TGTGCCAGCAGTCCGGGACAGCCTGAAGCTTTCTTT,CASSPGQPEAFF
TRBJ2-4,TRBV28,-,-,TGTGCCAGCAGTTTACTACAGGACAAAAACATTCAGTACTTC,CASSLLQDKNIQYF
TRBJ2-6,TRBV5-4,TRBD1,-,TGTGCCAGCAGCTCAGGCAGGGGGACAAGCTCTGGGGCCAACGTCCTGACTTTC,CASSSGRGTSSGANVLTF
TRBJ1-1,TRBV29-1,-,-,TGCAGCGTACAGGACACTGAAGCTTTCTTT,CSVQDTEAFF
TRBJ2-5,TRBV28,TRBD2,few,TGTGCCAGCAAGACTAGCGGGGGGCCGAAGGAGACCCAGTACTTC,CASKTSGGPKETQYF
TRBJ1-3,TRBV13,-,-,TGTGCCAGCAGCTACGGGGGAAACACCATATATTTT,CASSYGGNTIYF
TRBJ1-6,TRBV25-1,-,-,TGTGCCAGCATAGAGGGCTATAATTCACCCCTCCACTTT,CASIEGYNSPLHF
TRBJ2-7,TRBV4-1,TRBD1,-,TGCGCCAGCAGCCAAGAACAGGGGACCGACTACGAGCAGTACTTC,CASSQEQGTDYEQYF
TRBJ2-7,TRBV30,-,-,TGTGCCTGGAGTCTCCCGAGGGAGCAGTACTTC,CAWSLPREQYF
TRBJ2-2,TRBV7-2,-,-,TGTGCCAGCAGCTTAGTGGGGACAAACACCGGGGAGCTGTTTTTT,CASSLVGTNTGELFF
TRBJ2-7,TRBV7-2,-,-,TGTGCCAGCAGATCCCTGCCTATTTCGACACTTTCATCCTACGAGCAGTACTTC,CASRSLPISTLSSYEQYF
TRBJ2-5,TRBV15,TRBD2,-,TGTGCCACGGACAGGGGACTAGCGGGGGGCTGGGAGACCCAGTACTTC,CATDRGLAGGWETQYF
TRBJ2-1,TRBV6-5,-,few,TGTGCCAGCAGTTTCGGTTACAATGAGCAGTTCTTC,CASSFGYNEQFF
TRBJ1-2,TRBV2,-,once,TGTGCCAGGGAGGGGGGGGAAGGTTATGGCTACACCTTC,CAREGGEGYGYTF
TRBJ2-1,TRBV11-3,TRBD2,-,TGTGCCAGCAGCTTAGAGGCCTCGGCTAGCGGGAAGAATGAGCAGTTCTTC,CASSLEASASGKNEQFF
TRBJ1-2,TRBV6-6,-,-,TGTGCCAGCAGTTACCCACGACAATTAGCTAACTATGGCTACACCTTC,CASSYPRQLANYGYTF
TRBJ1-4,TRBV19,TRBD1,once,TGTGCCAGTAGCCGGACAGGGGCTAATGAAAAACTGTTTTTT,CASSRTGANEKLFF
TRBJ1-2,TRBV28,TRBD1,few,TGTGCCAGCAGTTTAGTGGGAGACAGGGACTATGGCTACACCTTC,CASSLVGDRDYGYTF
TRBJ2-7,TRBV28,TRBD1,few,TGTGCCAGCAGTGTGCGGGACAGGGTTGGCGAGCAGTACTTC,CASSVRDRVGEQYF
TRBJ1-3,TRBV5-8,-,-,TGTGCCAGCAGCGTTCGGGACTACACCATATATTTT,CASSVRDYTIYF
TRBJ2-1,TRBV6-5,TRBD2,-,TGTGCCAGCAGTTACAATCCGGGACTAGCGCTCGATGAGCAGTTCTTC,CASSYNPGLALDEQFF